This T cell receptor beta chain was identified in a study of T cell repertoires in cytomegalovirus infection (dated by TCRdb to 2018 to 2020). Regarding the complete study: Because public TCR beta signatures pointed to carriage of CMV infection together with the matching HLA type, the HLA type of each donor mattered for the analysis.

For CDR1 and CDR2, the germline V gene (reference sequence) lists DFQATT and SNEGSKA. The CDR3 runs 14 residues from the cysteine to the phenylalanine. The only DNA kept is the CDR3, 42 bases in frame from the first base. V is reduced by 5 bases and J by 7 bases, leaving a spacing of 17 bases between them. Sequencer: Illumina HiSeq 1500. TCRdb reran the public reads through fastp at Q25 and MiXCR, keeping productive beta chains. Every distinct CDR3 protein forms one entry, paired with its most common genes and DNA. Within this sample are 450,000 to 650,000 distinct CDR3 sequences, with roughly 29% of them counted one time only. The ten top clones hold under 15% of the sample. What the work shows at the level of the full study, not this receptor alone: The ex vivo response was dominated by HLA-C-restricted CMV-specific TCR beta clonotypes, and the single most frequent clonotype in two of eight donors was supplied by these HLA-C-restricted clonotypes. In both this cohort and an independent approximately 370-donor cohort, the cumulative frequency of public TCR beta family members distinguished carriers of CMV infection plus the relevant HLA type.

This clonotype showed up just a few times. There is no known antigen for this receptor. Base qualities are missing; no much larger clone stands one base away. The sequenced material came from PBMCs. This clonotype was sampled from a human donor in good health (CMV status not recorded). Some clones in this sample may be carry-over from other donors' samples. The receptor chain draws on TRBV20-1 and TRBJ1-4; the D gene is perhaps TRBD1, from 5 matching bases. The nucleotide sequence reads TGCAGTGCTGGGACCGGGACTGAATTTGAAAAACTGTTTTTT. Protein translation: CSAGTGTEFEKLFF.